The 4 T cell receptor beta chains below were found in one sample sequenced in a study of OX40 agonist ivuxolimab in advanced cancers. Sequencing was performed with immunoSEQ multiplex PCR; in TCRdb, only in-frame clones are kept and a portion is missing. The table shows some 87,000 clones, with 75% to 95% occurring only once. The sequencing used CD4+ or CD8+ T cells sorted from blood, collected in a trial of the OX40 agonist ivuxolimab. These receptors came from an adult with an advanced solid tumor such as melanoma, head and neck, liver or kidney cancer.

The rearrangement joins TRBV7-2 to TRBJ1-1, with D perhaps TRBD1 (5 bases). The CDR3 totals 13 residues. CDR1 is SGHTA, CDR2 FQGNSA, per germline. The V end was cut by 3 bases, the J end by 1 base, with 6 bases between. In DNA form, the CDR3 reads TGTGCCAGCAGCTTTGGGGCGAACACTGAAGCTTTCTTT. It is translated as CASSFGANTEAFF.

The CDR3 region has the DNA TGTGCCAGCACTCTCGGACGGACGAACACCGGGGAGCTGTTTTTT. It translates to CASTLGRTNTGELFF. J is TRBJ2-2 and V is TRBV28; D gene unclear. The length of the CDR3 is 15 residues. Germline V CDR1 and CDR2: MDHEN, SYDVKM. Trimming left V 7 bases short and J 0 bases short, with 12 bases between.

The chain employs TRBV5-1 and TRBJ2-5, with 9 bases matching TRBD2. Per germline, CDR1 SGHRS and CDR2 YFSETQ. The CDR3 is 13 residues long. After removal of 4 bases from V and 3 bases from J, the junction contained 1 base not matched to a gene. CDR3 nucleotide sequence: TGCGCCAGCAGCCCTAGCGGGAAAGAGACCCAGTACTTC. Its translation: CASSPSGKETQYF. Based on the CDR3 plus reference TRBV5-1 and TRBJ2-5, the full variable domain is KAGVTQTPRYLIKTRGQQVTLSCSPISGHRSVSWYQQTPGQGLQFLFEYFSETQRNKGNFPGRFSGRQFSNSRSEMNVSTLELGDSALYLCASSPSGKETQYFGPGTRLLVL.

The CDR3 DNA follows: TGTGCCAGCAGTGAATACGGCGGTTCCTACGAGCAGTACTTC. Its translation: CASSEYGGSYEQYF. The chain is built from TRBV6-1 and TRBJ2-7; D is unresolved. The CDR3 length is 14 residues. Germline lookup yields CDR1 MNHNS and CDR2 SASEGT. V was shortened by 2 bases and J by 1 base, with 9 bases between the two germline ends.